This entry describes one TCR beta chain. TCRdb reanalysed the 5' RACE reads using MiXCR and keeps one entry per CDR3 protein. The data show some 68,000 distinct CDR3 sequences, 5% to 8% seen once. This sample was taken from a study of T cells after yellow fever vaccination. The CDR3 runs 14 residues. J lost 5 bases, V lost 5 bases, and 8 bases had no gene match. CDR1 is SEHNR and CDR2 is FQNEAQ in the germline V gene (reference sequence). This sample comprised CD8+ T cells sorted from PBMCs, obtained about 41 days after the first yellow fever vaccination. The chain carries TRBV7-9 and TRBJ1-1; 7 nucleotides align to TRBD1. The origin of this receptor is a man younger than 30 who received the YFV17D yellow fever vaccine. The DNA for the CDR3 is TGTGCCAGCAGCCCAGCCCTACAGGGGACTGAAGCTTTCTTT. Residues: CASSPALQGTEAFF.